These T cell receptor beta chains were read from a single sample in a study of early T cells in non-severe SARS-CoV-2 infection. TCRdb fed the 5' RACE reads into MiXCR, producing one record per CDR3 protein. The table shows about 40,000 distinct CDR3 sequences, with roughly 7.9% occurring only once. The material was whole blood, obtained at baseline. Receptors were obtained from an adult who was a healthcare worker with PCR-confirmed SARS-CoV-2 infection or an uninfected control (not recorded which). Both conserved end residues are part of each CDR3.

CSARDQTGKETQYF | TRBV20-1
CASSSTRGPQETQYF | TRBV28
CASSYSASGGYEQYF | TRBV6-5
CSAQSVWTENTEAFF | TRBV20-1
CSARLGADTQYF | TRBV20-1
CAWNRELAEAFF | TRBV30
CAIRAAGGHEQFF | TRBV10-3
CASSTYNEQFF | TRBV7-2
CASSPARTGVTEAFF | TRBV7-2
CSAPKTGRNTEAFF | TRBV20-1
CASSHPEQYF | TRBV3-2
CATSRDGLAGSSDTQYF | TRBV15
CASSPGSQETQYF | TRBV18
CASSRDGRGQTQYF | TRBV4-1
CAISLSSGTGIGELFF | TRBV10-3
CASSLVGKTTGNTIYF | TRBV7-8
CASSLSDRTINQPQHF | TRBV12-3/TRBV12-4
CASSILQGPSYEQYF | TRBV7-8
CASSVAFGGGDSDTQYF | TRBV9
CASSPWTSGGPNQFF | TRBV11-2
CASTRSYEQYF | TRBV2
CASSLDPSPYEQYF | TRBV11-3
CASSLRGFYGTDTQYF | TRBV5-1
CASSIQGLRQPQHF | TRBV12-3/TRBV12-4
CASSFRAGANVLTF | TRBV12-3/TRBV12-4
CASTSNYEQYF | TRBV28
CASSQQGGGFDEQFF | TRBV3-1
CASRPDETQYF | TRBV2
CASSTGQGARALHF | TRBV7-9
CSVVSIGGRLAKNIQYF | TRBV29-1
CASSLGSVNTEAFF | TRBV11-2
CASSQDGDQPQHF | TRBV14
CASSERQVTDTQYF | TRBV11-2
CASSLGQVGTGELFF | TRBV9
CASSLIGTGGSYNEQFF | TRBV7-2
CASSLLASGVTDTQYF | TRBV11-2
CSARSGGIYSNQPQHF | TRBV20-1
CASSQGVGGPVNEQFF | TRBV4-2
CASSPASYNTGELFF | TRBV12-3/TRBV12-4
CASSPRTGGFEAFF | TRBV12-3/TRBV12-4
CASSLRGGLAGVTDTQYF | TRBV11-2
CSARERGDYEQYF | TRBV20-1
CASSRQGRDNEQFF | TRBV5-4
CSAPGTGGWDEQFF | TRBV20-1
CASSVNGNEQFF | TRBV7-6
CASSDSSGRTDTQYF | TRBV7-2